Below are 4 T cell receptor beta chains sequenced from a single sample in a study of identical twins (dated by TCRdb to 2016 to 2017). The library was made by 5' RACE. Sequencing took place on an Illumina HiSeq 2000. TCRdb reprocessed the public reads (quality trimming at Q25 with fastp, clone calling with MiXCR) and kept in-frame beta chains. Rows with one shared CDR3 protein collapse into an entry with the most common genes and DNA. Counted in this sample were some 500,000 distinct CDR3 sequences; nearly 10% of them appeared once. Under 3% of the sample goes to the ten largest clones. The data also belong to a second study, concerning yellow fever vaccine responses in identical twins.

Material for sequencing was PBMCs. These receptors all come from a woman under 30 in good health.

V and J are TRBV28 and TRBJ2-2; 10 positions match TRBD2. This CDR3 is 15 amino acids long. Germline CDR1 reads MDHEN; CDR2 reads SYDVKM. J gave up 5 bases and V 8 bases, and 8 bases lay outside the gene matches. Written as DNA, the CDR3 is TGTGCCAGCGGGGCGCTAGCGGGAGCAACCGGGGAGCTGTTTTTT. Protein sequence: CASGALAGATGELFF.

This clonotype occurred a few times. The CDR3 here is CASSVDEGEQYF. CDR3 in DNA: TGTGCCAGCAGCGTAGATGAGGGCGAGCAGTACTTC. The chain combines TRBV9 with TRBJ2-7; D possibly corresponds to TRBD2 (5 bases). The V and J ends lost 0 bases and 6 bases respectively, with 7 bases between them. The CDR3 extends over 12 amino acids. Germline loops: CDR1 SGDLS, CDR2 YYNGEE.

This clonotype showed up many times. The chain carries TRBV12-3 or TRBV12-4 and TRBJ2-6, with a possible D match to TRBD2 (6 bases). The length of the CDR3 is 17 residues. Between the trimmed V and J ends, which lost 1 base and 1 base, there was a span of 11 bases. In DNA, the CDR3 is TGTGCCAGCAGTTTAGACCTTGGAGGGTCTGGGGCCAACGTCCTGACTTTC. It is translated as CASSLDLGGSGANVLTF.

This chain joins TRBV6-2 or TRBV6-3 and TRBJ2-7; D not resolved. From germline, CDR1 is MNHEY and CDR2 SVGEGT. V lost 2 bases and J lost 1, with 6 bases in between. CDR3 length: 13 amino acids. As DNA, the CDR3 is TGTGCCAGCAGTTACGTTAGTTCCTACGAGCAGTACTTC. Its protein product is CASSYVSSYEQYF.